This TCR beta chain was identified in a study of blood T cells in healthy people across ages. Broader study findings: A roughly linear age-dependent decrease characterized TCR beta diversity per million T cells.

This CDR3 is 13 amino acids long. CDR1 is SGHTA and CDR2 is FQGNSA in the germline V gene. V was clipped by 5 bases and J by 1 base, with 8 bases between them. Note on this clonotype: Its antigen is undetermined.

Alongside a J-beta primer mix, a sample-barcoded 5' primer served in a second PCR lasting about 7 to 11 cycles. A tag from a template-switch adaptor with 12 random nucleotides marked each cDNA molecule. In TCRdb, the 5' RACE reads were re-called with MiXCR into one record per CDR3 protein. The table has 800,000 to 950,000 distinct CDR3 sequences, around 29% seen once. These sequences were also reported in another study, on T cells of mothers and their children. As that report states: Addition of sample barcodes and 2-4 random nucleotides occurred through the M1S primer of the second PCR. Sequencing got over 9 million TCR beta CDR3 reads from each mother and roughly 2.7 million from each child.

This clonotype was obtained from a woman aged 40 to 50 in good health. The chain carries TRBV7-2 and TRBJ1-1; TRBD1 is a possible D gene (5 bases). Sequences were obtained from blood. CDR3 protein: CASSTRANTEAFF. CDR3 coding DNA: TGTGCCAGCAGCACCAGGGCGAACACTGAAGCTTTCTTT.